These 23 T cell receptor beta chains came from one sample sequenced in a study of blood T cells in healthy people across ages. It was with a sample-barcoded 5' primer and a J-beta primer mix that a second PCR of roughly 6 to 12 cycles was run. TCRdb processed the 5' RACE reads anew with MiXCR; each CDR3 protein has one entry. This sample has about 1,600,000 distinct CDR3 sequences, with about 40% found just once. Material: blood. The receptors shown here come from a woman aged 18-29 years in good health.

The chain joins TRBV7-7 to TRBJ2-5, with 8 bases aligning to TRBD1. Germline V CDR1 and CDR2: SSHAT, FNYEAQ (reference sequence). J gave up 2 bases and V 3 bases, and 5 bases lay outside the gene matches. This CDR3 has 15 amino acids. The CDR3 region is CASSLTGTGQETQYF. The CDR3, as DNA: TGTGCCAGCAGCTTGACCGGGACAGGTCAAGAGACCCAGTACTTC. Variable domain in full (rest from reference TRBV7-7 and TRBJ2-5): GAGVSQSPRYKVTKRGQDVTLRCDPISSHATLYWYQQALGQGPEFLTYFNYEAQPDKSGLPSDRFSAERPEGSISTLTIQRTEQRDSAMYRCASSLTGTGQETQYFGPGTRLLVL.

A note on this clonotype: At one end the junction does not follow the germline gene, possibly because of a read error. J is TRBJ2-3 and V is TRBV7-8, with 10 bases matching TRBD2. Germline CDR1 SGHVS, CDR2 FQNEAQ. The CDR3 is 16 residues long. The CDR3 sequence: CASSGGLAPSTDTRYF. For the CDR3, the DNA is TGTGCCAGCAGCGGGGGACTAGCGCCTAGCACAGATACGCGGTATTTT.

In this sample, this clonotype turned up a few times. The J gene is TRBJ1-2, the V gene TRBV6-1; possible D gene TRBD1, 5 bases. This CDR3 comprises 13 residues. V lost 4 bases, J lost 8 bases, and 14 bases lay in between. CDR1 is MNHNS, CDR2 SASEGT, per germline. The CDR3 DNA is TGTGCCAGCAGTGTCTCCGGGACTGACGGCTACACCTTC. It specifies CASSVSGTDGYTF.

This clonotype was seen repeatedly, ten times or more. The CDR3 loop reads CASSPGLAASYNEQFF. CDR3 nucleotides: TGTGCCAGCAGTCCGGGACTAGCGGCGTCCTACAATGAGCAGTTCTTC. The chain has TRBV12-3 or TRBV12-4 and TRBJ2-1; TRBD2 aligns across 11 bases. CDR3 length: 16 amino acids. The trim removed 5 bases at V and 1 base at J, leaving 4 bases unmatched.

This clonotype is labeled medium-sized (0.01 to 0.1%). V is TRBV5-1 and J is TRBJ2-1, with TRBD1 matching over 7 bases. Germline V gene data show CDR1 as SGHRS and CDR2 as YFSETQ. This CDR3 is built from 14 residues. Trimming at V came to 3 bases and at J to 3 bases, leaving 3 bases not matched to a gene. This CDR3 reads CASSSAGGYNEQFF. In DNA, the CDR3 is TGCGCCAGCAGCTCTGCAGGGGGCTACAATGAGCAGTTCTTC. The complete variable domain, with remaining parts taken from reference TRBV5-1 and TRBJ2-1, reads KAGVTQTPRYLIKTRGQQVTLSCSPISGHRSVSWYQQTPGQGLQFLFEYFSETQRNKGNFPGRFSGRQFSNSRSEMNVSTLELGDSALYLCASSSAGGYNEQFFGPGTRLTVL.

This chain uses TRBV12-3 or TRBV12-4 with TRBJ2-3, with D uncertain. The CDR3 has 15 amino acids. Trimming cost V 2 bases and J 2 bases, with 11 bases left between them. This CDR3 reads CASSLLVGLTDTQYF. The CDR3 DNA reads as TGTGCCAGCAGTTTATTGGTAGGCCTCACAGATACGCAGTATTTT.

V usage is TRBV3-1 and J usage is TRBJ2-7; 7 bases match TRBD2. The J segment lost 0 bases and the V segment lost 6 bases, leaving 2 bases of the junction unmatched. The germline CDR1 and CDR2 sequences are LGHDT and YNNKEL (reference sequence). CDR3 size: 13 residues. CDR3 loop: CASRTSASYEQYF. The CDR3 DNA reads TGTGCCAGCAGAACTAGCGCCTCCTACGAGCAGTACTTC.

V gene TRBV7-2 combines with J gene TRBJ1-1; D remains ambiguous. Germline-derived CDR1 and CDR2 are SGHTA and FQGNSA. V lost 2 bases and J 0 bases, leaving 19 bases between the germline ends. The CDR3 is 18 residues long. In DNA form, the CDR3 reads TGTGCCAGCAGCTTACGAGGAAATAATCTCCGCATGAACACTGAAGCTTTCTTT. Its translation: CASSLRGNNLRMNTEAFF.

The chain carries TRBV27 and TRBJ1-3; TRBD1 agrees at 7 bases. Looked up from germline, CDR1 is MNHEY and CDR2 is SMNVEV (reference sequence). Germline trimming cut 5 bases from V and 0 bases from J; bases unmatched to any gene: 13. This CDR3 has 18 amino acids. The CDR3 DNA reads TGTGCCAGCAGTCCCCAGAGAGCGACAGGGATCTCTGGAAACACCATATATTTT. This sequence encodes CASSPQRATGISGNTIYF.

The gene calls are TRBV15 and TRBJ2-5; no clear D. Trimming stripped 7 bases from V and 5 bases from J, with 17 bases between. CDR1 is LNHNV, CDR2 YYDKDF, per germline (reference sequence). The CDR3 length is 14 residues. This CDR3 is CATTHFSARETQYF. The CDR3 DNA reads TGTGCCACCACCCACTTCAGCGCGCGGGAGACCCAGTACTTC.

In the case of this clonotype: The junction does not match germline at one end; this may be a read error. The chain links TRBV2 to TRBJ2-1; D gene uncertain. Germline values: CDR1 SNHLY, CDR2 FYNNEI. The CDR3 covers 16 residues. Written as DNA, the CDR3 is TGTGCCGGCAGTCACCGTCTTAGGCTACTCGACAATGAGCAGTTCTTC. It is translated as CAGSHRLRLLDNEQFF.

This chain links TRBV6-5 with TRBJ1-1, with D unresolved. V lost 2 bases to trimming and J lost 2 bases, with 15 bases between them. The CDR3 contains 16 residues. Per the germline V gene, CDR1 is MNHEY and CDR2 is SVGAGI. The chain's CDR3 is CASSYGGYGGNTEAFF. The DNA of the CDR3 is TGTGCCAGCAGTTACGGAGGTTATGGCGGAAACACTGAAGCTTTCTTT.

This clonotype was counted at least ten times. V gene TRBV5-1 combines with J gene TRBJ2-5; a possible D gene is TRBD1 (5 bases). This CDR3 is built from 14 residues. Germline lookup yields CDR1 SGHRS and CDR2 YFSETQ. V was trimmed by 2 bases and J by 3 bases, leaving 11 bases between them. CDR3 bases: TGCGCCAGCAGCTTAAGTACAGGCAAAGAGACCCAGTACTTC. Protein sequence: CASSLSTGKETQYF.

The chain uses TRBV12-3 or TRBV12-4 and TRBJ1-1, with 7 bases that match TRBD1. Trimming removed 2 bases from V and 7 bases from J; junction bases left unmatched: 10. The CDR3 is made up of 15 amino acids. The CDR3 DNA follows: TGTGCCAGCAGTTTAAGGGTACAGGGGTTAGGTGAAGCTTTCTTT. Its protein is CASSLRVQGLGEAFF.

The CDR3 here is CASSFRGTGRTDEQFF. DNA of the CDR3: TGTGCCAGCAGCTTTAGAGGGACAGGGCGCACGGACGAGCAGTTCTTC. The chain joins TRBV7-2 to TRBJ2-1, with TRBD1 identical over 9 bases. Per the germline V gene, CDR1 is SGHTA and CDR2 is FQGNSA. The CDR3 is 16 residues long. J gave up 10 bases and V 3 bases, and 13 bases lay outside the gene matches.

There are a few counts of this clonotype. V gene TRBV28 combines with J gene TRBJ2-7; 11 bases line up with TRBD2. The V and J ends lost 6 bases and 3 bases, in that order; junction bases with no gene match: 10. This CDR3 spans 16 amino acids. Germline V CDR1 and CDR2: MDHEN, SYDVKM. The CDR3 DNA is TGTGCCAGCAGGTCAGACGGGACTAGCGGAATCTACGAGCAGTACTTC. Its translation: CASRSDGTSGIYEQYF. Combining the CDR3 with reference TRBV28 and TRBJ2-7 gives the whole variable domain DVKVTQSSRYLVKRTGEKVFLECVQDMDHENMFWYRQDPGLGLRLIYFSYDVKMKEKGDIPEGYSVSREKKERFSLILESASTNQTSMYLCASRSDGTSGIYEQYFGPGTRLTVT.

The chain uses TRBV5-1 and TRBJ2-1; 9 nucleotides agree with TRBD1. CDR3 size: 15 residues. The ends lost 6 bases at V and 7 bases at J; junction bases unmatched: 11. In germline, CDR1 is SGHRS, CDR2 YFSETQ. CDR3 sequence reads: CASNTGTGLGNEQFF. The CDR3 DNA reads as TGCGCCAGCAATACCGGGACAGGGTTGGGGAATGAGCAGTTCTTC.

The chain has TRBV27 and TRBJ2-5; D perhaps matches TRBD1 (6 bases). CDR1 MNHEY and CDR2 SMNVEV come from the germline V gene (reference sequence). The CDR3 contains 17 residues. Trimming removed 1 base at V and 11 bases at J, with 26 bases between. CDR3 sequence reads: CASSLLSRGPTYYGQYF. CDR3 sequence (DNA): TGTGCCAGCAGTTTATTGTCCAGGGGTCCTACCTACTACGGGCAGTACTTC.

The V call is TRBV4-1, the J call TRBJ2-3; 9 positions agree with TRBD2. The length of the CDR3 is 17 residues. The V segment lost 5 bases and the J segment 5 bases; nucleotides outside the gene matches: 14. Per the germline V gene, CDR1 is MGHRA and CDR2 is YSYEKL. This CDR3 is CASSSPEGGRAEDTQYF. The CDR3 DNA follows: TGCGCCAGCAGCAGTCCCGAAGGCGGGAGGGCCGAAGATACGCAGTATTTT.

The V call is TRBV7-9, the J call TRBJ2-1; D uncertain. There are 14 residues in the CDR3. Trimming removed 6 bases from V and 8 bases from J, with 17 bases in between. CDR1 is SEHNR, CDR2 FQNEAQ, per germline (reference sequence). The CDR3 loop is CASSTTPMDDEQFF. In DNA, the CDR3 is TGTGCCAGCAGTACGACCCCTATGGATGATGAGCAGTTCTTC.

The chain links TRBV12-3 or TRBV12-4 to TRBJ2-1, with TRBD2 matching over 10 bases. CDR3 length equals 17 residues. Trimming took 4 bases from V and 2 from J; bases not matched to a gene: 8. The CDR3 protein is CASSSFRTSGTYNEQFF. The DNA for the CDR3 is TGTGCCAGCAGTTCCTTCCGGACTAGCGGAACCTACAATGAGCAGTTCTTC.

This clonotype came up a few times. J is TRBJ2-7 and V is TRBV6-1; D possibly matches TRBD1 or TRBD2 (5 bases each). Trimming took 5 bases from V and 0 from J, leaving 11 bases between them. Looked up from germline, CDR1 is MNHNS and CDR2 is SASEGT. The CDR3 extends over 14 amino acids. The CDR3 sequence: CASSPRDPSYEQYF. The CDR3, as DNA: TGTGCCAGCAGTCCCCGGGACCCCTCCTACGAGCAGTACTTC.

As for this clonotype: The junction and the germline gene differ at one end; a read error may be behind it. This rearrangement joins TRBV11-2 to TRBJ2-5; D is unclear. The CDR3 has 12 residues. Germline V lookup: CDR1 SGHAT, CDR2 FQNNGV. The CDR3 nucleotides are TGTGCCAGCAGCCCAAGTGAGGAGACCCTGTACTTC. Protein sequence: CASSPSEETLYF.